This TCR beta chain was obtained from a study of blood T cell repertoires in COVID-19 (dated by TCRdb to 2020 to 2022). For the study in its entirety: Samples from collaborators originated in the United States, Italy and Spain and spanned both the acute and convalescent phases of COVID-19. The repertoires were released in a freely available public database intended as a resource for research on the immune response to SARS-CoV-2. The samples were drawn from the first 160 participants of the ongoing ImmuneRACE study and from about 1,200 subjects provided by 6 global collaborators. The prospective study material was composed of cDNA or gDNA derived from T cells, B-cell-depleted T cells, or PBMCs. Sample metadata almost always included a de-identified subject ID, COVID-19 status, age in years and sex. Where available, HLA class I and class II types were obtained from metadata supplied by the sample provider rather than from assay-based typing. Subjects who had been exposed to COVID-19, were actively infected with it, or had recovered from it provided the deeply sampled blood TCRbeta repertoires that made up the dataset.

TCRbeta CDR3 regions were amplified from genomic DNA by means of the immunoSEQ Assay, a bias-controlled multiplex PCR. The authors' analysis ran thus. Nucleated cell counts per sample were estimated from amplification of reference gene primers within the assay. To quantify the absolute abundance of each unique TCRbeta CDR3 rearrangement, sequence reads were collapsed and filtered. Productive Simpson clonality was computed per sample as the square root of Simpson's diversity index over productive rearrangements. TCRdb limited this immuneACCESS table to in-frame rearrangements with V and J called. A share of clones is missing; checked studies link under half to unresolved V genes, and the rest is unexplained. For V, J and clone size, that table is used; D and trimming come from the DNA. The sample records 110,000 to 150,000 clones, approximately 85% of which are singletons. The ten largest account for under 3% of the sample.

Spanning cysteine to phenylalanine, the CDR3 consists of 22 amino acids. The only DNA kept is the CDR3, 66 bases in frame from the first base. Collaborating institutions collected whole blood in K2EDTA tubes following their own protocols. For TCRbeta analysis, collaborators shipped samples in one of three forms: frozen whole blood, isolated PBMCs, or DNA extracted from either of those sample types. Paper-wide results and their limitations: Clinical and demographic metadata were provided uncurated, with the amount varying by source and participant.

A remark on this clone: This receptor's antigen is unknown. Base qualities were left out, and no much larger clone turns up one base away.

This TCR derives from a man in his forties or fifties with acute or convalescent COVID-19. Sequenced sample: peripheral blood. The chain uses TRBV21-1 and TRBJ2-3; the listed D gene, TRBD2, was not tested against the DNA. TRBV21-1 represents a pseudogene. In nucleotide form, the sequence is TGTGCCAGCAGCAAAGAGGGGGCAAGGTGGCTAGCGGGGGAAATAAGCACAGATACGCAGTATTTT. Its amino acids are CASSKEGARWLAGEISTDTQYF.